This TCR beta chain is from a study of blood T cell repertoires in COVID-19. Background on the study: The United States, Italy and Spain were the sources of the acute and convalescent COVID-19 samples.

Of note for this clone: Other DNA sequences in the same sample also yield this CDR3.

Participants spanned ages about 18 to 100 years and resided in fewer than 30 US areas. No more than 2 weeks before study entry, exposed participants had met a case of COVID-19. This CDR3 comprises 14 residues. The germline V and J ends were trimmed by 2 bases and 1 base, with 8 bases remaining between them. The V gene's germline CDR1 is MDHEN and CDR2 SYDVKM. Original processing notes: The assay estimated nucleated cells by amplifying reference gene primers. TCRdb's copy holds only in-frame clones and misses some; the assay was immunoSEQ multiplex PCR. The V and J calls and the clone size are those of that table, but D and trimming were determined from the DNA. The sample records 270,000 or so clones, 80% to 95% being singletons.

This clonotype was sampled from a man in his forties who had been exposed to COVID-19. The material sequenced was PBMCs or T cells enriched from blood (not recorded which). This rearrangement joins TRBV28 to TRBJ1-2, with D perhaps matching TRBD1 (5 bases). Here the CDR3 DNA reads TGTGCCAGCAGTTTAGGGCAGGGTAACTATGGCTACACCTTC. Protein: CASSLGQGNYGYTF.